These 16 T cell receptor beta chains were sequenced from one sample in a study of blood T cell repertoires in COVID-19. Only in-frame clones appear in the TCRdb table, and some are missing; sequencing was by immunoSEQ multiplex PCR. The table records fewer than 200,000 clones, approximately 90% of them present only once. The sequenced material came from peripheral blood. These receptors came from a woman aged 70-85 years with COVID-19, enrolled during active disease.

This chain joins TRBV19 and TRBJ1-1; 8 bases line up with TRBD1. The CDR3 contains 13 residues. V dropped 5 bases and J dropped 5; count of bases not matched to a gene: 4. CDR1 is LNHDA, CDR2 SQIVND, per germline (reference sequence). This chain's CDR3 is CASSDYRGTEAFF. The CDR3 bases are TGTGCCAGTAGTGACTACAGGGGGACTGAAGCTTTCTTT.

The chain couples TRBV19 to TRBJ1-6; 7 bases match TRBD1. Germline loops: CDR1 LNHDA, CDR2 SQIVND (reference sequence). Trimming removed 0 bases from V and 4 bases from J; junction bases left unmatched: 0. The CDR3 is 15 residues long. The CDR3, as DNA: TGTGCCAGTAGTATAGAGGGACAGTATAATTCACCCCTCCACTTT. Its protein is CASSIEGQYNSPLHF.

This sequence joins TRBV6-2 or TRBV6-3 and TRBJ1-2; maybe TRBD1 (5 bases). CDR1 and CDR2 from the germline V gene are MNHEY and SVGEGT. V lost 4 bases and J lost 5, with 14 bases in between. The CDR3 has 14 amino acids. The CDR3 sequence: CASSSAGRAYGYTF. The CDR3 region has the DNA TGTGCCAGCAGTTCCGCAGGGCGCGCGTATGGCTACACCTTC.

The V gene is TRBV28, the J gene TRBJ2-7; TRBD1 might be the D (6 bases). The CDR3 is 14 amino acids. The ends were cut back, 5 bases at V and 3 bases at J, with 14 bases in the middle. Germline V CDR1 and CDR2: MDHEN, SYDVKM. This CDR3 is CASSPTGSRYEQYF. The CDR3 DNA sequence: TGTGCCAGCAGTCCAACAGGGTCCCGCTACGAGCAGTACTTC.

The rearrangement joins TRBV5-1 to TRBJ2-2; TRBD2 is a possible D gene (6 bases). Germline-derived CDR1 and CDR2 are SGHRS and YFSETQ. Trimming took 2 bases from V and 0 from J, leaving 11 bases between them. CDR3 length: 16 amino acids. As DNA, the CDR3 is TGCGCCAGCAGCTTACATGGACTAACGAACACCGGGGAGCTGTTTTTT. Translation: CASSLHGLTNTGELFF.

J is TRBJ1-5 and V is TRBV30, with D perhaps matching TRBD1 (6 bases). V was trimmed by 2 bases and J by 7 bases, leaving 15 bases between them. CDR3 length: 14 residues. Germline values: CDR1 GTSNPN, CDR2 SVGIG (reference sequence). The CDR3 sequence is CAWSSARGGQPQHF. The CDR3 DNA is TGTGCCTGGAGTTCGGCCAGGGGCGGCCAGCCCCAGCATTTT.

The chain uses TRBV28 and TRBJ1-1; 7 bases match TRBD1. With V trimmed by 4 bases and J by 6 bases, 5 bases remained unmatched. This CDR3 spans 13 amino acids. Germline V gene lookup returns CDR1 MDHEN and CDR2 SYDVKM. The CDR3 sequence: CASSSGGPAEAFF. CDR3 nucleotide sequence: TGTGCCAGCAGTTCAGGGGGTCCCGCTGAAGCTTTCTTT. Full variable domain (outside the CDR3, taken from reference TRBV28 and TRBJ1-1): DVKVTQSSRYLVKRTGEKVFLECVQDMDHENMFWYRQDPGLGLRLIYFSYDVKMKEKGDIPEGYSVSREKKERFSLILESASTNQTSMYLCASSSGGPAEAFFGQGTRLTVV.

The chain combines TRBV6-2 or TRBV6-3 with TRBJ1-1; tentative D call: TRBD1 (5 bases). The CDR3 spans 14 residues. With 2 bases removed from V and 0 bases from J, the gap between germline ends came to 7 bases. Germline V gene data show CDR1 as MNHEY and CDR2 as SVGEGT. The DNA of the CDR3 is TGTGCCAGCAGTTACAGGGGAATGAACACTGAAGCTTTCTTT. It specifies CASSYRGMNTEAFF.

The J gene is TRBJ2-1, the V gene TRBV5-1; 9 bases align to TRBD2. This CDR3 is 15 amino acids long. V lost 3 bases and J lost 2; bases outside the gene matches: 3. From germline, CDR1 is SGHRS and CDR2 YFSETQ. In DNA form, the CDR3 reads TGCGCCAGCAGCTCTAGCGGGACAACCTACAATGAGCAGTTCTTC. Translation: CASSSSGTTYNEQFF.

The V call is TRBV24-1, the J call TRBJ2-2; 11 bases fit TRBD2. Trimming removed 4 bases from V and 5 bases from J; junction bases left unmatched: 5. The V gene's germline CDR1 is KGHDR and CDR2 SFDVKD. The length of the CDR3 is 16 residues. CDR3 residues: CATSDSSGRGTGELFF. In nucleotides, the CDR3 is TGTGCCACCAGTGACAGTAGCGGGAGGGGAACCGGGGAGCTGTTTTTT.

CDR3 sequence reads: CASSSGKEQGMNTEAFF. As DNA, the CDR3 is TGTGCCAGCAGCTCAGGGAAGGAACAGGGGATGAACACTGAAGCTTTCTTT. The rearrangement links TRBV7-3 to TRBJ1-1; 7 positions match TRBD1. Germline trimming cut 4 bases from V and 0 bases from J; bases unmatched to any gene: 11. CDR3 length: 17 residues. CDR1 SGHTA and CDR2 FQGTGA come from the germline V gene.

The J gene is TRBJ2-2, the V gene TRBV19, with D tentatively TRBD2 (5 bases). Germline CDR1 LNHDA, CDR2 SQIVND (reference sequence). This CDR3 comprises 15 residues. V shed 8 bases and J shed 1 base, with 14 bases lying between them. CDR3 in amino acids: CASRTTGKNTGELFF. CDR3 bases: TGTGCCAGTCGAACGACGGGGAAGAACACCGGGGAGCTGTTTTTT.

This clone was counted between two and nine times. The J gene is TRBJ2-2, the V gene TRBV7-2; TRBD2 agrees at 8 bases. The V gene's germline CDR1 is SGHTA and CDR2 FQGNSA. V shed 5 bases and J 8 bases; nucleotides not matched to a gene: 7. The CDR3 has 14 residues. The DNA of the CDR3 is TGTGCCAGCAGCGTCGGGACTAGAAGAGGGGAGCTGTTTTTT. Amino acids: CASSVGTRRGELFF.

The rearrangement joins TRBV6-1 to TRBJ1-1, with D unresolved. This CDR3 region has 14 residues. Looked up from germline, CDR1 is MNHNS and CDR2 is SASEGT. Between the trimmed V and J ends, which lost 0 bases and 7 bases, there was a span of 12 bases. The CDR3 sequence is CASSEAYGGGEAFF. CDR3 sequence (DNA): TGTGCCAGCAGTGAAGCGTATGGCGGAGGTGAAGCTTTCTTT.

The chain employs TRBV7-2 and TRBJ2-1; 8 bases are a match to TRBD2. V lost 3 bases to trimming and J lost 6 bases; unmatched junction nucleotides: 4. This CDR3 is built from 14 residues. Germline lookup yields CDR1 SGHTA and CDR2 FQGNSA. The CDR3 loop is CASSFSGSFNEQFF. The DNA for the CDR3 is TGTGCCAGCAGCTTCAGCGGGAGTTTCAATGAGCAGTTCTTC. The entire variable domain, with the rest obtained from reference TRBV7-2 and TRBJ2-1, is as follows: GAGVSQSPSNKVTEKGKDVELRCDPISGHTALYWYRQSLGQGLEFLIYFQGNSAPDKSGLPSDRFSAERTGGSVSTLTIQRTQQEDSAVYLCASSFSGSFNEQFFGPGTRLTVL.

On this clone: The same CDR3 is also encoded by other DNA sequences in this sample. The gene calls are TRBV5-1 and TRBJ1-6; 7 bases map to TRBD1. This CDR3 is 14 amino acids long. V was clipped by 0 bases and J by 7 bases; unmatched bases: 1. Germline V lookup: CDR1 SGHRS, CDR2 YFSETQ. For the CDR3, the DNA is TGCGCCAGCAGCTTGGGACAGGGAAATTCACCCCTCCACTTT. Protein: CASSLGQGNSPLHF.